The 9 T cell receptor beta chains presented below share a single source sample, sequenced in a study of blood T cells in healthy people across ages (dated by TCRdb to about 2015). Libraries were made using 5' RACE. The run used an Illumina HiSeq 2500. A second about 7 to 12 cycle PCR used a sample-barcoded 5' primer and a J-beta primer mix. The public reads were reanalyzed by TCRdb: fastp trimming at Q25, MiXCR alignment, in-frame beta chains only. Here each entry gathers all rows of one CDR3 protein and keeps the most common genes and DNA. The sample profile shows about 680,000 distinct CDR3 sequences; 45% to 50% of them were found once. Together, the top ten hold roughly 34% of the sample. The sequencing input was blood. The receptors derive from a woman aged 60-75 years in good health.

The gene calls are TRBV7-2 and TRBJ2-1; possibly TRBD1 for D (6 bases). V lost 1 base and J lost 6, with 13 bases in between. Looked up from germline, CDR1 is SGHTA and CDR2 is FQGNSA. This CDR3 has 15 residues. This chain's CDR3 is CASSLVGGRLNEQFF. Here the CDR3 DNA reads TGTGCCAGCAGCTTAGTAGGGGGAAGGCTCAATGAGCAGTTCTTC.

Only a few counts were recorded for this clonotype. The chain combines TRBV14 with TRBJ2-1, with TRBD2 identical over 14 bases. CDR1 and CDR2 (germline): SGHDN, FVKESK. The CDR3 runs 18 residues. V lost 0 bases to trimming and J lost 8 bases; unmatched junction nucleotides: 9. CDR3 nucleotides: TGTGCCAGCAGCCAAGATCCCGGACTAGCGGGAGGTATGCATGAGCAGTTCTTC. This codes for CASSQDPGLAGGMHEQFF.

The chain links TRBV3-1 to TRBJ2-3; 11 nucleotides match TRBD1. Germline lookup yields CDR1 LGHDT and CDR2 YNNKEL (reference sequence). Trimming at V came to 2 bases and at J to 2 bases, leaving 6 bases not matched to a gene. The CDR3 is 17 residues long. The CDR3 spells CASSQRTGGASTDTQYF. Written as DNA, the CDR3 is TGTGCCAGCAGCCAACGGACAGGGGGCGCGTCCACAGATACGCAGTATTTT.

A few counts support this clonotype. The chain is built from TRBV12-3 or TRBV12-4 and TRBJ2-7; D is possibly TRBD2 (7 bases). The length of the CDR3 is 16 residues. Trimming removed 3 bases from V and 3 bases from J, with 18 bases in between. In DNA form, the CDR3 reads TGTGCCAGCAGTTTGGGGACCCTAGGGGGGGACTACGAGCAGTACTTC. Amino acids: CASSLGTLGGDYEQYF.

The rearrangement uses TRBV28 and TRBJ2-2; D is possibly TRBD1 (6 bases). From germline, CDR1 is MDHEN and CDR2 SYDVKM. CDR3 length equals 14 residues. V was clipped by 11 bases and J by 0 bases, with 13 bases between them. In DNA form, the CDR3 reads TGTGCCGGCCTGGACAGCGCGAACACCGGGGAGCTGTTTTTT. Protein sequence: CAGLDSANTGELFF.

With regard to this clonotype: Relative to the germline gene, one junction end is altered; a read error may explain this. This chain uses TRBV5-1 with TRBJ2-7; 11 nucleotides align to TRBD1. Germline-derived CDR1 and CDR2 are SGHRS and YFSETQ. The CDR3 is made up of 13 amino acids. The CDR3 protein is CASSRTGGWERYF. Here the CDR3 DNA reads TGCGCCAGCAGCAGGACAGGGGGCTGGGAGCGGTACTTC.

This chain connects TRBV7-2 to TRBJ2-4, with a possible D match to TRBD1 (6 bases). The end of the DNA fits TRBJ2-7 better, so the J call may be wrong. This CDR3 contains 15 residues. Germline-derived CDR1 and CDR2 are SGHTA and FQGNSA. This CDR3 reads CASSLITGRVYEQYF. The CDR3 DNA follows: TGTGCCAGCAGCTTAATCACAGGGCGGGTGTACGAGCAGTACTTC.

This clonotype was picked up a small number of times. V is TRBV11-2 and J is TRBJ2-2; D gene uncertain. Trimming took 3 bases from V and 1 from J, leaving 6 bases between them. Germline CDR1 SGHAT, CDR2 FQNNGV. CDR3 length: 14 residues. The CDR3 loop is CASSLDLNTGELFF. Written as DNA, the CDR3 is TGTGCCAGCAGCTTGGACCTGAACACCGGGGAGCTGTTTTTT.

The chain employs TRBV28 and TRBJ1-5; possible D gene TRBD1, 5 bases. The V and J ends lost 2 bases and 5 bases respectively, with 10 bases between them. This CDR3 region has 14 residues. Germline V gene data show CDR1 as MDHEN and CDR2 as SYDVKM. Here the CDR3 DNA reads TGTGCCAGCAGTTTAGACAGATTGGATCAGCCCCAGCATTTT. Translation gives CASSLDRLDQPQHF.